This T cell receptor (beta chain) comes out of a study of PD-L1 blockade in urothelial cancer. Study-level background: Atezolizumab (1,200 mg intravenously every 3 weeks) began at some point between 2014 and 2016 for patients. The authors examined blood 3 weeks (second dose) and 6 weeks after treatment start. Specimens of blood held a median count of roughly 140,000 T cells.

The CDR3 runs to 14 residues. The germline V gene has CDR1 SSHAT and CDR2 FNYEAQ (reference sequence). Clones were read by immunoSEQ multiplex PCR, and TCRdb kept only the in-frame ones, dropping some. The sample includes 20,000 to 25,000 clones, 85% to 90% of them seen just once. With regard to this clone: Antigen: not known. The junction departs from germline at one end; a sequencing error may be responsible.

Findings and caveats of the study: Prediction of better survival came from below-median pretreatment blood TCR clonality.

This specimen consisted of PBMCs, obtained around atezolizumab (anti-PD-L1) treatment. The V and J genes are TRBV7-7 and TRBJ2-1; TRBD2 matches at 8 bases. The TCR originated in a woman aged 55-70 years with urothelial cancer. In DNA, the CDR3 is TGTGCTAGCAGCTTAGGGCGGGGGGCCAATGAGCAGTTCTTC. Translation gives CASSLGRGANEQFF.